The 23 T cell receptor beta chains below all came from one sample that was sequenced in a study of CD8+ T cells in alopecia areata. Extracted RNA was reverse transcribed, and the resulting cDNA served as sequencing template. The protocol was immunoSEQ multiplex PCR, while the TCRdb copy is restricted to in-frame clones and leaves out a portion. This table holds roughly 230,000 clones, around two fifths found once. Treatment described: oral pan-JAK inhibitor, 5-10 mg twice daily. The sequenced sample was CD4+ T cells sorted from blood, obtained around week 37, from a patient treated with tofacitinib. The receptors were sampled from a human donor with alopecia areata.

This clone was seen a few times. CDR3 region: CASSQTNPGTPTYNEQFF. The CDR3 nucleotides are TGCGCCAGCAGTCAAACCAACCCCGGGACCCCGACCTACAATGAGCAGTTCTTC. This sequence joins TRBV23-1 and TRBJ2-1; D may match TRBD1 or TRBD2 (5 bases each). TRBV23-1 is treated as an ORF (open reading frame) with a function not yet certain. This CDR3 has 18 amino acids. The V gene lost 2 bases and the J gene lost 2 bases, with 19 bases spanning the gap.

The chain combines TRBV30 with TRBJ2-7; possibly TRBD1 or TRBD2 for D (5 bases each). This CDR3 region has 13 residues. The germline gives CDR1 GTSNPN, CDR2 SVGIG (reference sequence). V was clipped by 7 bases and J by 2 bases, with 15 bases between them. CDR3 coding DNA: TGTGCCTCCTCCGGTGGGGGTACCTACGAGCAGTACTTC. Translated, it gives CASSGGGTYEQYF. The full variable domain, in which reference TRBV30 and TRBJ2-7 provide the parts outside the CDR3, is SQTIHQWPATLVQPVGSPLSLECTVEGTSNPNLYWYRQAAGRGLQLLFYSVGIGQISSEVPQNLSASRPQDRQFILSSKKLLLSDSGFYLCASSGGGTYEQYFGPGTRLTVT.

The chain uses TRBV6-5 and TRBJ1-2, with 9 nucleotides matching TRBD1. CDR3 length: 15 residues. Losses at the gene ends were 5 bases for V and 4 bases for J; bases not matched to a gene: 8. Looked up from germline, CDR1 is MNHEY and CDR2 is SVGAGI. The DNA for the CDR3 is TGTGCCAGCAGTCGGGACAGGGATGAGGGCTATGGCTACACCTTC. Its translation is CASSRDRDEGYGYTF.

V and J are TRBV27 and TRBJ2-1; tentatively, D is TRBD1 or TRBD2 (7 bases each). From germline, CDR1 is MNHEY and CDR2 SMNVEV (reference sequence). CDR3 length: 15 residues. V dropped 6 bases and J dropped 2 bases, with 14 bases sitting between them. CDR3 sequence reads: CASRNQGGTYNEQFF. CDR3 nucleotide sequence: TGTGCCAGCAGAAATCAGGGGGGGACCTACAATGAGCAGTTCTTC.

CDR3 residues: CASSPPGGRTGELFF. As DNA, the CDR3 is TGTGCCAGCAGCCCGCCAGGAGGGAGGACCGGGGAGCTGTTTTTT. The rearrangement joins TRBV7-2 to TRBJ2-2; weak D call: TRBD2 (6 bases). Germline V CDR1 and CDR2: SGHTA, FQGNSA. This CDR3 is 15 amino acids long. Trimming left V 5 bases short and J 5 bases short, with 15 bases between.

This clone was seen more than once but under ten times. The chain carries TRBV7-2 and TRBJ2-3; D is undetermined. The CDR3 has 12 amino acids. Germline assignment: CDR1 SGHTA and CDR2 FQGNSA. Trimming left V 5 bases short and J 0 bases short, with 3 bases between. The DNA of the CDR3 is TGTGCCAGCAGCCTCAGCACAGATACGCAGTATTTT. Its translation: CASSLSTDTQYF.

This chain links TRBV30 with TRBJ2-5, with no clear D. The CDR3 sequence is 14 residues long. Germline lookup yields CDR1 GTSNPN and CDR2 SVGIG (reference sequence). Trimming pared 0 bases from V and 0 bases from J, leaving 8 bases between. CDR3 nucleotides: TGTGCCTGGAGTGTCCAGTTCAACCAAGAGACCCAGTACTTC. Translation: CAWSVQFNQETQYF.

The rearrangement links TRBV4-1 to TRBJ2-1; TRBD2 matches 7 bases. Germline lookup yields CDR1 MGHRA and CDR2 YSYEKL. V dropped 4 bases and J dropped 7; count of bases not matched to a gene: 13. CDR3 length: 16 amino acids. The CDR3 here is CASSLDPGLNVNEQFF. The CDR3 DNA sequence: TGCGCCAGCAGCCTCGACCCGGGACTAAACGTTAATGAGCAGTTCTTC.

The chain joins TRBV6-6 to TRBJ2-4; D perhaps matches TRBD1 (6 bases). V lost 6 bases and J lost 2, with 11 bases in between. Germline-derived CDR1 and CDR2 are MNHNY and SVGAGI (reference sequence). The CDR3 loop spans 14 amino acids. The CDR3 DNA follows: TGTGCCAGCAGCCCGACAGGTCCCAAAAACATTCAGTACTTC. It specifies CASSPTGPKNIQYF.

This clone turned up a few times. The rearrangement uses TRBV7-2 and TRBJ1-5, with 11 bases aligning to TRBD1. The CDR3 totals 15 residues. J was trimmed by 1 base and V by 4 bases; bases with no gene match: 0. Germline V lookup: CDR1 SGHTA, CDR2 FQGNSA. The DNA for the CDR3 is TGTGCCAGCAGCTGGGACAGGGGGAGCAATCAGCCCCAGCATTTT. Translation gives CASSWDRGSNQPQHF.

The rearrangement links TRBV2 to TRBJ2-5; 10 nucleotides line up with TRBD2. There are 15 residues in the CDR3. Germline loops: CDR1 SNHLY, CDR2 FYNNEI. V was pared by 6 bases and J by 5 bases, with 9 bases of the junction left unmatched. In DNA, the CDR3 is TGTGCCAGCAGCCCCCTAGCGGGAGCAGCCGAGACCCAGTACTTC. It specifies CASSPLAGAAETQYF.

The chain couples TRBV7-3 to TRBJ2-3, with D perhaps given as TRBD1 or TRBD2 (5 bases each). The germline V and J ends were trimmed by 2 bases and 0 bases, with 9 bases remaining between them. CDR1 SGHTA and CDR2 FQGTGA come from the germline V gene. This CDR3 comprises 15 residues. This CDR3 is CASSLQGASTDTQYF. The CDR3 coding sequence is TGTGCCAGCAGCTTACAGGGAGCTAGCACAGATACGCAGTATTTT.

This clone was picked up many times. The chain has TRBV5-1 and TRBJ2-2; D is uncertain. Germline-derived CDR1 and CDR2 are SGHRS and YFSETQ. The ends were cut back, 6 bases at V and 3 bases at J, with 12 bases in the middle. This CDR3 is built from 14 residues. The CDR3 nucleotides are TGCGCCAGCACCCCGGTGATGGACACCGGGGAGCTGTTTTTT. It yields the protein CASTPVMDTGELFF.

This chain connects TRBV25-1 to TRBJ2-5; D is unresolved. The V end lost 3 bases, the J end lost 2 bases, and 13 bases lay between the germline ends. The CDR3 covers 15 residues. Germline V gene sequence: CDR1 MGHDK, CDR2 SYGVNS. This CDR3 is CASSDHPLRQETQYF. The CDR3 coding sequence is TGTGCCAGCAGTGACCACCCGCTTCGACAAGAGACCCAGTACTTC.

This chain links TRBV7-2 with TRBJ2-7, with a weak D call TRBD2 (6 bases). The CDR3 is 13 amino acids. Germline V gene data show CDR1 as SGHTA and CDR2 as FQGNSA. Between the trimmed V and J ends, which lost 8 bases and 2 bases, there was a span of 13 bases. CDR3 region: CASAGTSAYEQYF. In DNA, the CDR3 is TGTGCCAGCGCCGGGACTTCTGCCTACGAGCAGTACTTC.

On this clone: The same CDR3 can be traced to other DNA sequences in this sample. The V and J genes are TRBV11-1 and TRBJ2-7; 8 bases are shared with TRBD2. The CDR3 spans 16 residues. Germline V gives CDR1 SGHAT, CDR2 FQDESV (reference sequence). Germline trimming cut 5 bases from V and 0 bases from J; bases unmatched to any gene: 9. CDR3 DNA: TGTGCCAGCAGCCCCGGGGGGGCCCGAAGCTCCTACGAGCAGTACTTC. Translating it yields CASSPGGARSSYEQYF.

V is TRBV27 and J is TRBJ2-1; D unclear. Germline CDR1 and CDR2: MNHEY and SMNVEV (reference sequence). Trimming pared 4 bases from V and 6 bases from J, leaving 22 bases between. The CDR3 is made up of 17 amino acids. In DNA form, the CDR3 reads TGTGCCAGCAGTTGGACCTTTGGACCCCTGTCGGGCAATGAGCAGTTCTTC. As protein: CASSWTFGPLSGNEQFF.

The chain combines TRBV29-1 with TRBJ2-1; the match to TRBD2 covers 10 bases. The CDR3 contains 15 residues. The V gene end was trimmed by 7 bases and the J gene end by 2 bases; junction bases not matched to a gene: 8. Germline values: CDR1 SQVTM, CDR2 ANQGSEA. CDR3 bases: TGCAGCGCAGATCTCACTAGCGGGGCCTACAATGAGCAGTTCTTC. As protein: CSADLTSGAYNEQFF.

This clone was seen a few times. The chain couples TRBV28 to TRBJ2-6; TRBD2 might be the D (6 bases). With 6 bases removed from V and 0 bases from J, the gap between germline ends came to 9 bases. The length of the CDR3 is 15 residues. Germline V gene sequence: CDR1 MDHEN, CDR2 SYDVKM. The CDR3 is CASRLGGSGANVLTF. CDR3 coding DNA: TGTGCCAGCAGACTCGGGGGCTCTGGGGCCAACGTCCTGACTTTC. Looking up the rest from reference TRBV28 and TRBJ2-6 gives the full variable domain: DVKVTQSSRYLVKRTGEKVFLECVQDMDHENMFWYRQDPGLGLRLIYFSYDVKMKEKGDIPEGYSVSREKKERFSLILESASTNQTSMYLCASRLGGSGANVLTFGAGSRLTVL.

This chain uses TRBV29-1 with TRBJ1-1; no reliable D call. The CDR3 extends over 13 amino acids. The germline V gene encodes CDR1 SQVTM and CDR2 ANQGSEA. The ends were cut back, 5 bases at V and 1 base at J, with 11 bases in the middle. CDR3 nucleotides: TGCAGCGTTCAGACAAACCGGAACACTGAAGCTTTCTTT. Its protein product is CSVQTNRNTEAFF.

This sequence joins TRBV7-6 and TRBJ2-3; 11 bases map to TRBD2. With 2 bases clipped from V and 5 bases from J, the junction kept 3 bases outside the gene matches. CDR3 length: 15 residues. Looked up from germline, CDR1 is SGHVS and CDR2 is FNYEAQ. The chain's CDR3 is CASSLIGLAGDTQYF. CDR3 bases: TGTGCCAGCAGCTTAATAGGACTAGCGGGAGATACGCAGTATTTT.

This clone was recorded only once. The chain has TRBV27 and TRBJ2-5; possibly TRBD1 or TRBD2 for D (6 bases each). Deletions cut 6 bases from V and 4 bases from J, with 12 bases between. The CDR3 runs to 13 residues. Germline CDR1 is MNHEY and CDR2 is SMNVEV (reference sequence). The CDR3 DNA is TGTGCCAGCAGCTCAGGGGACTCAGAGACCCAGTACTTC. This gives the protein CASSSGDSETQYF.

The V gene is TRBV7-2, the J gene TRBJ2-5; perhaps TRBD1 as D (6 bases). Germline CDR1 SGHTA, CDR2 FQGNSA. V gave up 5 bases and J gave up 11 bases, with 12 bases separating them. CDR3 length: 11 residues. CDR3 residues: CASSVGTYQYF. The DNA for the CDR3 is TGTGCCAGCAGCGTCGGGACATATCAGTACTTC.